This TCR beta chain originates from a study of T-cell memory formation after mild COVID-19. As to this clonotype: Its antigen is still unknown.

The germline V and J ends were trimmed by 5 bases and 1 base, with 10 bases remaining between them. Germline V gene data show CDR1 as GTSNPN and CDR2 as SVGIG (reference sequence). This CDR3 comprises 13 residues. 5'RACE primed at constant segments yielded TCR alpha and TCR beta cDNA libraries bearing sample barcodes and UMIs. TCRdb reprocessed the 5' RACE reads with MiXCR, giving one entry per CDR3 protein. Found here are around 310,000 distinct CDR3 sequences, 20% to 25% of them singletons; the top ten hold 21%. Study-wide findings and caveats: In second-wave clones peaking day 37, SARS-CoV-2 specificity remained unconfirmed. Contracting CD4+ clones sat mainly in CM and EM; CD8+ in EMRA. CD4+ bias marked clones expanding day 15 to 37, unlike balanced contracting clones.

Input material: PBMCs or a T cell subset sorted from them (not recorded which). The chain combines TRBV30 with TRBJ2-3; D tentatively reads TRBD1 or TRBD2 (5 bases each). The TCR sequence derives from a man between 18 and 35 years old who had mild COVID-19 (a few samples of this study predate the infection). Cell type and time point are not known. The CDR3 coding sequence is TGTGCCTGGGAGGGGTGGGGCACAGATACGCAGTATTTT. It codes for CAWEGWGTDTQYF.